Following are 3 T cell receptor beta chains from one sample sequenced in a study of blood T cell repertoires in COVID-19. Produced via immunoSEQ multiplex PCR; TCRdb's table is partial and in-frame only. This sample has hundreds of thousands of clones, with about 82% found just once. Sequenced: peripheral blood. The receptors stem from a woman older than 75 with COVID-19, enrolled during active disease.

The chain has TRBV5-6 and TRBJ1-4; perhaps TRBD1 as D (6 bases). This CDR3 comprises 16 residues. Germline V gives CDR1 SGHDT, CDR2 YYEEEE. V gave up 3 bases and J gave up 1 base, with 13 bases separating them. CDR3 coding DNA: TGTGCCAGCAGCTGGGGAAAAGGGGGAACTAATGAAAAACTGTTTTTT. Amino acid sequence: CASSWGKGGTNEKLFF.

This clone occurred a few times. The chain recombines TRBV12-3 or TRBV12-4 with TRBJ1-1; D is undetermined. V lost 5 bases to trimming and J lost 5 bases, with 12 bases between them. This CDR3 is built from 13 residues. Here the CDR3 DNA reads TGTGCCAGCAGTCGAGGCGTAAGTACTGAAGCTTTCTTT. This gives the protein CASSRGVSTEAFF.

The J gene is TRBJ2-6, the V gene TRBV9; a weak D match, TRBD2 (5 bases). Germline V gene data show CDR1 as SGDLS and CDR2 as YYNGEE. V gave up 0 bases and J gave up 0 bases, with 10 bases separating them. CDR3 length equals 17 residues. CDR3 bases: TGTGCCAGCAGCGTAGTGGCGGGCCCCTCTGGGGCCAACGTCCTGACTTTC. This encodes CASSVVAGPSGANVLTF. The whole variable domain, remainder taken from reference TRBV9 and TRBJ2-6, is DSGVTQTPKHLITATGQRVTLRCSPRSGDLSVYWYQQSLDQGLQFLIQYYNGEERAKGNILERFSAQQFPDLHSELNLSSLELGDSALYFCASSVVAGPSGANVLTFGAGSRLTVL.